This TCR beta chain was captured by sequencing in a study of regulatory T cells in long-lasting Graves disease. Whole-study findings and limits: Comparison showed that persistent patients shared more public clonotypes (about 2,700) than new patients (approximately 1,000).

As to time point: newly diagnosed GD, antithyroid drugs for less than 3 months. There was RNA extracted from PBMCs, and the TCR library was made from it. CDR1 and CDR2 (germline): SGDLS, YYNGEE. The CDR3 runs to 15 residues. In building TCR beta libraries, iRepertoire HTBI primers were used together with Arm-PCR of CDR3 regions. TCRdb reprocessed the multiplex PCR reads with MiXCR, giving one entry per CDR3 protein. The data show under 700,000 distinct CDR3 sequences, about 15% seen once. As concerns this clonotype: As yet, its antigen is unknown. It may be a read error: a sequence one base away is much more abundant.

The same data also went into a second study, on T cells in Graves' hyperthyroidism and ophthalmopathy.

The clonotype originates from a woman aged 35-65 years with Graves disease. The material sequenced was peripheral blood mononuclear cells (PBMCs), taken at new diagnosis, from a patient treated with antithyroid drugs. The chain is built from TRBV9 and TRBJ1-1; D unclear. CDR3 sequence: CASGVEALQNTEAFF. In nucleotides, the CDR3 is TGTGCCAGCGGCGTAGAGGCCCTCCAGAACACTGAAGCTTTCTTT.